This record covers a single TCR beta chain. TCRdb re-called the 5' RACE reads with MiXCR, one entry per CDR3 protein. The sample includes a few hundred thousand distinct CDR3 sequences, roughly 28% of them seen just once. This sample is part of a study of identical twins' blood T cells. The CDR3 covers 13 residues. Trimming took off 3 bases at V and 1 base at J, with 6 bases between the two ends. The germline V gene encodes CDR1 KGHSH and CDR2 LQKENI. Sequences were obtained from PBMCs. This chain uses TRBV18 with TRBJ1-1; no clear D. The TCR sequence derives from a woman between 18 and 50 years old in good health. This CDR3 is CASSPVKNTEAFF. As DNA, the CDR3 is TGTGCCAGCTCACCCGTCAAGAACACTGAAGCTTTCTTT.